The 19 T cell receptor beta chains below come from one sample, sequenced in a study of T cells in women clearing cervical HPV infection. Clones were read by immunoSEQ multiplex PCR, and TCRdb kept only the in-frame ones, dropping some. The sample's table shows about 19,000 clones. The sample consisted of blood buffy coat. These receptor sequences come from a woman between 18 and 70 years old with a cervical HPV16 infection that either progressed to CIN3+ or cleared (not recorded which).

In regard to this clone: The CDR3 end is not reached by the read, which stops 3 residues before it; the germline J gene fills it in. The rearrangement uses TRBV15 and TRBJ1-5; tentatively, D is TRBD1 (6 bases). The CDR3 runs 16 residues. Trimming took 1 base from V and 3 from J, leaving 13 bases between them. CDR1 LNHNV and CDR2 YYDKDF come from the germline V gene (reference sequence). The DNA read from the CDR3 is TGTGCCACCAGCAGAGCGGGACAAACACTCAATCAGCCC. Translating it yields CATSRAGQTLNQP. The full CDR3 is CATSRAGQTLNQPQHF.

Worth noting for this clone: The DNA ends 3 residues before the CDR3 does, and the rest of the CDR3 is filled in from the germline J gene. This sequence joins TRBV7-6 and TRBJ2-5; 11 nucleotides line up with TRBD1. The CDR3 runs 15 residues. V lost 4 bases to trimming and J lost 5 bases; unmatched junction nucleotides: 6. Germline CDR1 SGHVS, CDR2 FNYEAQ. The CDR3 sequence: CASSSRTGGAETQYF. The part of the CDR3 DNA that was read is TGTGCCAGCAGCTCCCGGACAGGGGGCGCCGAGACC. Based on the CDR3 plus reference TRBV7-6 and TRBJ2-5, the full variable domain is GAGVSQSPRYKVTKRGQDVALRCDPISGHVSLYWYRQALGQGPEFLTYFNYEAQQDKSGLPNDRFSAERPEGSISTLTIQRTEQRDSAMYRCASSSRTGGAETQYFGPGTRLLVL.

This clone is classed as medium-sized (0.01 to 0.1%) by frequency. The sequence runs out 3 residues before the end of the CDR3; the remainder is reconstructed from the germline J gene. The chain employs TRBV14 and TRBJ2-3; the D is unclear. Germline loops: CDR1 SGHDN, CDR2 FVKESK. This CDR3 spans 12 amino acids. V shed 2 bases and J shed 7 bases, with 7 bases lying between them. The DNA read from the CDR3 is TGTGCCAGCAGCCAACCAGGTCATACG. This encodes CASSQPGHT. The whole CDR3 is CASSQPGHTQYF.

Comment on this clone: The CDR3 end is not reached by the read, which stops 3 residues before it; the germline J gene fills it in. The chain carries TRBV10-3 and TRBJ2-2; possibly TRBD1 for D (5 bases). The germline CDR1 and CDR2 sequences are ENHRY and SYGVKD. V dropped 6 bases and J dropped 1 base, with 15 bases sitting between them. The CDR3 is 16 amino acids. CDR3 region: CAISPTTVQNTGELFF. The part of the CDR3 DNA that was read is TGTGCCATCAGCCCCACGACAGTACAGAACACCGGGGAG.

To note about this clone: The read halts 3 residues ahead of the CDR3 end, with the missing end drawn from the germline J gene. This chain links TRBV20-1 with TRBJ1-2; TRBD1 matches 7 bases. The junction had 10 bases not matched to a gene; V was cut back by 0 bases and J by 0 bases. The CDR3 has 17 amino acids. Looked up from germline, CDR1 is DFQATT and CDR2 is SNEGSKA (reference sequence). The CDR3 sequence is CSARDQAYRGSNYGYTF. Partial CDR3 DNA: TGCAGTGCTAGAGACCAAGCTTACAGGGGTTCTAACTATGGC.

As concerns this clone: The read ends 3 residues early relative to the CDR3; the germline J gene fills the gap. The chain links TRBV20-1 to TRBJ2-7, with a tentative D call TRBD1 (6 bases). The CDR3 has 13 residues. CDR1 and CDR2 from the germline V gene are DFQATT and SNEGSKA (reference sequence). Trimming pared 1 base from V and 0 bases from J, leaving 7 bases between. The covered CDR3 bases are TGCAGTGCTAGAGGGGACACCTCCTACGAG. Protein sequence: CSARGDTSYE. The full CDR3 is CSARGDTSYEQYF.

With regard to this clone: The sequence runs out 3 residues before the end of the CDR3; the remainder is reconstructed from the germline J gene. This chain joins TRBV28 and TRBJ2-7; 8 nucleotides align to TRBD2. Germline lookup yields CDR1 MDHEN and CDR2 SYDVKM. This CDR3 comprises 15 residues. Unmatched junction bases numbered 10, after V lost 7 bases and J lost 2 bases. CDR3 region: CASNTAGGPAYEQYF. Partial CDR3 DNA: TGTGCCAGCAACACCGCGGGGGGACCCGCCTACGAG.

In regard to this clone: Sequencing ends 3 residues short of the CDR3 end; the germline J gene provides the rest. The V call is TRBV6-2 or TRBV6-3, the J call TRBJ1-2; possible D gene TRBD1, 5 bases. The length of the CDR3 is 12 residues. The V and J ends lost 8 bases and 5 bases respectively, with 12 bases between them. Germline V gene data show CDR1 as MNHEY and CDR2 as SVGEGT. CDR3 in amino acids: CASRTLWYGYTF. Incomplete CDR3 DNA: TGTGCCAGCCGGACACTGTGGTATGGC.

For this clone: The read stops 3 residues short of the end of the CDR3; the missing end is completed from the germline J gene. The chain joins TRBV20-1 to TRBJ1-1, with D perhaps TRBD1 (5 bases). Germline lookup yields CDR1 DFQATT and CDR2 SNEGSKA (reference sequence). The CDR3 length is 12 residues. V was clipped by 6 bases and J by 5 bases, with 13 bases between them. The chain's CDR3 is CSALVGLTEAFF. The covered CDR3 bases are TGCAGTGCACTGGTGGGGCTTACTGAA.

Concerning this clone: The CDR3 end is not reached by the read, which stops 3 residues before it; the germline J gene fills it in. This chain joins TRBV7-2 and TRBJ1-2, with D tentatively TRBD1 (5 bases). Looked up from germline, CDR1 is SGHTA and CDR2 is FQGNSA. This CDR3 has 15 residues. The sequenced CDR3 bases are TGTGCCAGCAGCTATGATGACAGCATCACAGATACC. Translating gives CASSYDDSITDT. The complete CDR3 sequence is CASSYDDSITDTYTF.

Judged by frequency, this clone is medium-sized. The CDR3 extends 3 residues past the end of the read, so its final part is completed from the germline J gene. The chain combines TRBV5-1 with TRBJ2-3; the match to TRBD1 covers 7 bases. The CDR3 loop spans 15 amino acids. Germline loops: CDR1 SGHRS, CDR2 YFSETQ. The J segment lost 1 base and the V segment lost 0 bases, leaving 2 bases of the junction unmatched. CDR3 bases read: TGCGCCAGCAGCTTGGGACAGGGAGGCACAGATACG. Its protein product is CASSLGQGGTDT. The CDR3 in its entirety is CASSLGQGGTDTQYF.

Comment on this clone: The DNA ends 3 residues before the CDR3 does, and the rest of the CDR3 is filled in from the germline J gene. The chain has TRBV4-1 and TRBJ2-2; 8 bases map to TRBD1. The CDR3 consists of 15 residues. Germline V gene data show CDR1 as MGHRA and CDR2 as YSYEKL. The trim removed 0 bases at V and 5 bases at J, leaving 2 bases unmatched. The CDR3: CASSQENRGTGELFF. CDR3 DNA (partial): TGCGCCAGCAGCCAAGAGAACAGGGGGACCGGGGAG.

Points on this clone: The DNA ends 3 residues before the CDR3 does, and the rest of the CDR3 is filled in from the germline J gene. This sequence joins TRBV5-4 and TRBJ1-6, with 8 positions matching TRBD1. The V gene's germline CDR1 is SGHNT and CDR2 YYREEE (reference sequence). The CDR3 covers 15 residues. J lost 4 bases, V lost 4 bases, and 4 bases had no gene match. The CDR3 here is CASSPGTGYNSPLHF. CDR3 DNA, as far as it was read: TGTGCCAGCAGCCCCGGGACAGGTTATAATTCACCC.

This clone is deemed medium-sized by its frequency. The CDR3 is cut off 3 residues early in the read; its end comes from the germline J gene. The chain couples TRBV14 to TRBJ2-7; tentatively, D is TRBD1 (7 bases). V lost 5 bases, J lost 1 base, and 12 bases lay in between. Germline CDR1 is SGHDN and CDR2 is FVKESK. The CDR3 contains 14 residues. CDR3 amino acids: CASSEQGRSYEQYF. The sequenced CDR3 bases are TGTGCCAGCAGCGAACAGGGGAGGTCCTACGAG.

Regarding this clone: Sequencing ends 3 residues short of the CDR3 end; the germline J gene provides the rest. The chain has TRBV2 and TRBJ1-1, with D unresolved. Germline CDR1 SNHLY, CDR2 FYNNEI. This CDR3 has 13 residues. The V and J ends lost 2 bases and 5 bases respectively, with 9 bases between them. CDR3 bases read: TGTGCCAGCAGTGAATATGTTAGAACTGAA. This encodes CASSEYVRTE. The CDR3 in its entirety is CASSEYVRTEAFF.

The DNA read from the CDR3 is TGTGCCACCAGCAGGGACACTTCACCC. Translated, it gives CATSRDTSP. The complete CDR3 reads CATSRDTSPLHF. The chain combines TRBV15 with TRBJ1-6; the D gene is possibly TRBD1 (5 bases). The read comes to an end 3 residues before the CDR3 does, leaving the germline J gene to fill in the end. The V gene's germline CDR1 is LNHNV and CDR2 YYDKDF (reference sequence). The CDR3 has 12 residues. Trimming took 3 bases from V and 9 from J, leaving 6 bases between them.

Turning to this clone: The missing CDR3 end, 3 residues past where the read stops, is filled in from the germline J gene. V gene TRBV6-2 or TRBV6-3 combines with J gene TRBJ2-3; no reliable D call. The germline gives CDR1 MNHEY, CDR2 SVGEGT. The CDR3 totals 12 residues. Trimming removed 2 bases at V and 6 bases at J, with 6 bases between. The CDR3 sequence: CASSYPRDTQYF. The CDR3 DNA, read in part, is TGTGCCAGCAGTTACCCCCGGGATACG.

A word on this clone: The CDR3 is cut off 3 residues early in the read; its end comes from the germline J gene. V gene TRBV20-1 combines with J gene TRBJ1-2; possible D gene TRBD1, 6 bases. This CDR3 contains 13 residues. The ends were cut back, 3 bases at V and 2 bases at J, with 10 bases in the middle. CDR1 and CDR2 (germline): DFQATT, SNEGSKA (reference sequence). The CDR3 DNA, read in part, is TGCAGTGCTAGCCCCGGGACAAACTATGGC. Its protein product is CSASPGTNYG. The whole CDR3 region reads CSASPGTNYGYTF.

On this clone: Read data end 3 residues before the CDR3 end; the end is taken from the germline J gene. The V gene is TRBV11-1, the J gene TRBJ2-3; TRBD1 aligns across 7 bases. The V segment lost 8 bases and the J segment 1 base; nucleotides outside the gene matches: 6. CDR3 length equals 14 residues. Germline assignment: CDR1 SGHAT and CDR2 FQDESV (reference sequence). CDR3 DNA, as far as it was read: TGTGCCAGCTTAAACAGGGGAGGCACAGATACG. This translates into CASLNRGGTDT. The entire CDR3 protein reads CASLNRGGTDTQYF.